The 19 T cell receptor beta chains listed next were all sequenced from one sample in a study of graft-versus-host responses after intestinal transplantation. Their target antigens are unknown. Generated by immunoSEQ multiplex PCR, the TCRdb table keeps only in-frame clones and is missing some. In the table there are about 93,000 clones, over 85% of which are singletons. Sequencing used unstimulated CD8+ T cells sorted from spleen or lymph node cells, obtained before intestinal transplant. Receptors originate from a human donor who received an intestinal transplant.

V usage is TRBV7-6 and J usage is TRBJ2-1; the match to TRBD2 covers 7 bases. The CDR3 spans 14 residues. Germline lookup yields CDR1 SGHVS and CDR2 FNYEAQ. V lost 5 bases and J lost 2; bases outside the gene matches: 3. The CDR3 bases are TGTGCCAGCAGCCAAAGCGGGACCTACAATGAGCAGTTCTTC. Protein product: CASSQSGTYNEQFF.

The chain couples TRBV29-1 to TRBJ2-1; 11 positions match TRBD2. CDR1 SQVTM and CDR2 ANQGSEA come from the germline V gene. CDR3 size: 15 residues. With 4 bases clipped from V and 7 bases from J, the junction kept 9 bases outside the gene matches. In DNA form, the CDR3 reads TGCAGCGTTGTGATAGCGGGAGGGCGGGAAAATGAGCAGTTCTTC. Translation: CSVVIAGGRENEQFF.

The chain uses TRBV2 and TRBJ2-1, with TRBD2 matching 8 bases. Germline trimming cut 7 bases from V and 4 bases from J; bases unmatched to any gene: 9. Germline V gene lookup returns CDR1 SNHLY and CDR2 FYNNEI. CDR3 length: 15 residues. CDR3 sequence reads: CASMFGGRQYNEQFF. In DNA, the CDR3 is TGTGCCAGCATGTTTGGCGGGAGGCAATACAATGAGCAGTTCTTC.

The chain carries TRBV10-3 and TRBJ2-5; 11 positions match TRBD2. With V trimmed by 2 bases and J by 1 base, 6 bases remained unmatched. CDR1 is ENHRY, CDR2 SYGVKD, per germline. The CDR3 is made up of 17 amino acids. The CDR3 reads CAISEAPGTSGQETQYF. The DNA for the CDR3 is TGTGCCATCAGTGAGGCACCCGGGACTAGCGGCCAAGAGACCCAGTACTTC.

This clone was recorded only once. The rearrangement links TRBV30 to TRBJ1-1; D perhaps matches TRBD1 (5 bases). Germline CDR1 is GTSNPN and CDR2 is SVGIG (reference sequence). The V and J ends lost 1 base and 1 base respectively, with 7 bases between them. The CDR3 totals 13 residues. The CDR3 here is CAWSAQGNTEAFF. The DNA of the CDR3 is TGTGCCTGGAGTGCTCAGGGGAACACTGAAGCTTTCTTT.

The chain couples TRBV7-6 to TRBJ2-4; D possibly corresponds to TRBD2 (5 bases). This CDR3 spans 15 amino acids. Trimming removed 5 bases at V and 1 base at J, with 12 bases between. Germline values: CDR1 SGHVS, CDR2 FNYEAQ. CDR3 loop: CASSPGPGAKNIQYF. The CDR3 DNA sequence: TGTGCCAGCAGCCCTGGTCCGGGGGCCAAAAACATTCAGTACTTC.

V gene TRBV13 combines with J gene TRBJ2-7, with D possibly being TRBD2 (5 bases). Germline V gives CDR1 PRHDT, CDR2 FYEKMQ (reference sequence). CDR3 size: 14 residues. Between the trimmed V and J ends, which lost 1 base and 0 bases, there was a span of 7 bases. CDR3 nucleotide sequence: TGTGCCAGCAGCTTAGAAGGAGGCTCCTACGAGCAGTACTTC. This gives the protein CASSLEGGSYEQYF.

V is TRBV11-2 and J is TRBJ1-2; 9 nucleotides align to TRBD1. The CDR3 runs 15 residues. Trimming cost V 5 bases and J 8 bases; bases outside gene matches: 12. Germline V CDR1 and CDR2: SGHAT, FQNNGV. CDR3 bases: TGTGCCAGCAGCACCGGGACAGGGACTCAGGGGGGCTACACCTTC. Translation gives CASSTGTGTQGGYTF.

The chain employs TRBV7-6 and TRBJ2-3; 9 bases align to TRBD2. The V and J ends lost 1 base and 1 base, in that order; junction bases with no gene match: 0. The CDR3 has 15 amino acids. CDR1 is SGHVS and CDR2 is FNYEAQ in the germline V gene. Here the CDR3 reads CASSLGTSGTDTQYF. As DNA, the CDR3 is TGTGCCAGCAGCTTAGGGACTAGCGGCACAGATACGCAGTATTTT.

On this clone: One end of the junction varies from germline; a read error may be responsible. This chain uses TRBV2 with TRBJ2-5; 7 bases line up with TRBD2. In germline, CDR1 is SNHLY, CDR2 FYNNEI. This CDR3 region has 18 residues. This CDR3 reads CASSEAGMGGGSREAQYF. CDR3 in DNA: TGTGCCAGCAGTGAAGCGGGAATGGGGGGGGGATCAAGAGAGGCCCAGTACTTC.

V usage is TRBV28 and J usage is TRBJ2-5, with a tentative D call TRBD1 (6 bases). Germline CDR1 and CDR2: MDHEN and SYDVKM. With 5 bases removed from V and 2 bases from J, the gap between germline ends came to 12 bases. The length of the CDR3 is 14 residues. For the CDR3, the DNA is TGTGCCAGCAGTATCTTGCAGGGGCAAGAGACCCAGTACTTC. Protein sequence: CASSILQGQETQYF. Together with reference TRBV28 and TRBJ2-5, the CDR3 gives the full variable domain: DVKVTQSSRYLVKRTGEKVFLECVQDMDHENMFWYRQDPGLGLRLIYFSYDVKMKEKGDIPEGYSVSREKKERFSLILESASTNQTSMYLCASSILQGQETQYFGPGTRLLVL.

This chain uses TRBV7-9 with TRBJ1-2, with 7 nucleotides matching TRBD1. The CDR3 consists of 14 residues. The germline CDR1 and CDR2 sequences are SEHNR and FQNEAQ (reference sequence). J was trimmed by 4 bases and V by 8 bases; bases with no gene match: 10. CDR3 residues: CASRRDSALYGYTF. The CDR3 DNA is TGTGCCAGCCGTCGGGACAGCGCTCTCTATGGCTACACCTTC.

This clone was detected a few times. The rearrangement links TRBV6-4 to TRBJ1-3, with TRBD1 matching 8 bases. With 2 bases clipped from V and 5 bases from J, the junction kept 5 bases outside the gene matches. Germline assignment: CDR1 MRHNA and CDR2 SNTAGT. The CDR3 has 15 amino acids. This CDR3 is CASSDSRGRRNTIYF. CDR3 bases: TGTGCCAGCAGTGACAGCAGGGGGCGAAGAAACACCATATATTTT.

DNA for the CDR3: TGCGCCAGCAGCTCGCTAGCGGGAGAAAATGGCGAGCAGTACTTC. Its protein is CASSSLAGENGEQYF. This chain connects TRBV5-1 to TRBJ2-5; 10 bases align to TRBD2. The J call may be incorrect, as the DNA end agrees better with TRBJ2-7. The V gene's germline CDR1 is SGHRS and CDR2 YFSETQ. CDR3 length: 15 residues.

This chain links TRBV19 with TRBJ1-6; D is undetermined. The germline V gene encodes CDR1 LNHDA and CDR2 SQIVND (reference sequence). The CDR3 contains 15 residues. Trimming stripped 3 bases from V and 10 bases from J, with 16 bases between. The CDR3 loop is CASSIDSGIWSPLHF. The CDR3 bases are TGTGCCAGTAGTATTGATTCGGGTATCTGGTCACCCCTCCACTTT. Full variable domain (remainder filled in from reference TRBV19 and TRBJ1-6): DGGITQSPKYLFRKEGQNVTLSCEQNLNHDAMYWYRQDPGQGLRLIYYSQIVNDFQKGDIAEGYSVSREKKESFPLTVTSAQKNPTAFYLCASSIDSGIWSPLHFGNGTRLTVT.

The chain joins TRBV7-9 to TRBJ1-2; tentative D call: TRBD1 (6 bases). V lost 1 base and J 2 bases, leaving 11 bases between the germline ends. Per germline, CDR1 SEHNR and CDR2 FQNEAQ (reference sequence). The CDR3 sequence is 15 residues long. As DNA, the CDR3 is TGTGCCAGCAGCTTAGTTGAACAGGGAAACTATGGCTACACCTTC. Its protein product is CASSLVEQGNYGYTF. Supplemented by reference TRBV7-9 and TRBJ1-2, the full variable domain reads DTGVSQNPRHKITKRGQNVTFRCDPISEHNRLYWYRQTLGQGPEFLTYFQNEAQLEKSRLLSDRFSAERPKGSFSTLEIQRTEQGDSAMYLCASSLVEQGNYGYTFGSGTRLTVV.

V and J are TRBV2 and TRBJ1-1; a weak D match, TRBD1 (5 bases). The germline gives CDR1 SNHLY, CDR2 FYNNEI. This CDR3 region has 16 residues. V gave up 2 bases and J gave up 5 bases, with 18 bases separating them. The CDR3 bases are TGTGCCAGCAGTGAATATATCGTTAGGGGTAGTACTGAAGCTTTCTTT. It is translated as CASSEYIVRGSTEAFF. Full variable domain (outside the CDR3, taken from reference TRBV2 and TRBJ1-1): EPEVTQTPSHQVTQMGQEVILRCVPISNHLYFYWYRQILGQKVEFLVSFYNNEISEKSEIFDDQFSVERPDGSNFTLKIRSTKLEDSAMYFCASSEYIVRGSTEAFFGQGTRLTVV.

This clone was counted a single time. This chain connects TRBV7-2 to TRBJ2-5; 8 bases fit TRBD2. Germline V CDR1 and CDR2: SGHTA, FQGNSA. The CDR3 consists of 19 residues. The V segment lost 1 base and the J segment 5 bases; nucleotides outside the gene matches: 18. CDR3 residues: CASSLGFSGEWGFGETQYF. The CDR3 DNA is TGTGCCAGCAGCTTAGGTTTTAGCGGGGAGTGGGGTTTCGGGGAGACCCAGTACTTC. The whole variable domain, filled in from reference TRBV7-2 and TRBJ2-5, reads GAGVSQSPSNKVTEKGKDVELRCDPISGHTALYWYRQSLGQGLEFLIYFQGNSAPDKSGLPSDRFSAERTGGSVSTLTIQRTQQEDSAVYLCASSLGFSGEWGFGETQYFGPGTRLLVL.

V gene TRBV11-2 combines with J gene TRBJ2-7; no firm D call. V was pared by 5 bases and J by 3 bases, with 20 bases between. The CDR3 runs to 16 residues. Germline V CDR1 and CDR2: SGHAT, FQNNGV. This chain's CDR3 is CASSPYLPSELYEQYF. The CDR3, as DNA: TGTGCCAGCAGCCCCTATCTTCCCTCGGAGCTCTACGAGCAGTACTTC.